The 18 T cell receptor beta chains listed next were all sequenced from one sample in a study of T cell responses to AZD1222 COVID-19 vaccine. Sequencing was performed with immunoSEQ multiplex PCR; in TCRdb, only in-frame clones are kept and a portion is missing. The sample carries around 120,000 clones, about 90% recorded once. The sample in question was peripheral blood, obtained 28 days after the second AZD1222 dose. The receptors derive from an adult who received the AZD1222 COVID-19 vaccine.

V usage is TRBV18 and J usage is TRBJ2-3; weak D call: TRBD2 (5 bases). There are 14 residues in the CDR3. Trimming removed 1 base at V and 4 bases at J, with 9 bases between. CDR1 is KGHSH, CDR2 LQKENI, per germline. Here the CDR3 DNA reads TGTGCCAGCTCACCACGACTAACCCCAGATACGCAGTATTTT. This gives the protein CASSPRLTPDTQYF.

This clone turned up a few times. The rearrangement links TRBV5-1 to TRBJ1-2; D ambiguous. The CDR3 loop spans 13 amino acids. In germline, CDR1 is SGHRS, CDR2 YFSETQ. V lost 4 bases and J lost 4, with 11 bases in between. DNA of the CDR3: TGCGCCAGCAGCATAGACCGGATCTATGGCTACACCTTC. It yields the protein CASSIDRIYGYTF.

The chain combines TRBV27 with TRBJ2-7; D is undetermined. Germline V gene lookup returns CDR1 MNHEY and CDR2 SMNVEV (reference sequence). This CDR3 comprises 14 residues. V dropped 0 bases and J dropped 7 bases, with 13 bases sitting between them. CDR3: CASSLSRRSMEQYF. The CDR3 DNA sequence: TGTGCCAGCAGTTTATCTCGGCGGTCGATGGAGCAGTACTTC.

The V call is TRBV18, the J call TRBJ2-5; no definite D call. Per germline, CDR1 KGHSH and CDR2 LQKENI. CDR3 size: 13 residues. V was trimmed by 3 bases and J by 4 bases, leaving 9 bases between them. Here the CDR3 DNA reads TGTGCCAGCTCACCGGGCCTACGAGAGACCCAGTACTTC. Amino acid sequence: CASSPGLRETQYF.

The chain is built from TRBV7-2 and TRBJ1-1; 7 bases align to TRBD1. The CDR3 contains 13 residues. Looked up from germline, CDR1 is SGHTA and CDR2 is FQGNSA. The trim removed 4 bases at V and 1 base at J, leaving 0 bases unmatched. CDR3 residues: CASSWDRNTEAFF. The CDR3 coding sequence is TGTGCCAGCAGCTGGGACAGGAACACTGAAGCTTTCTTT.

The chain carries TRBV5-4 and TRBJ1-2, with D maybe TRBD1 (5 bases). Trimming removed 1 base at V and 11 bases at J, with 12 bases between. Germline CDR1 is SGHNT and CDR2 is YYREEE (reference sequence). The CDR3 totals 12 residues. The CDR3 nucleotides are TGTGCCAGCAGCTTGCCCCAGGGTTGGTACACCTTC. Its translation is CASSLPQGWYTF. Drawing the rest from reference TRBV5-4 and TRBJ1-2, the complete variable domain is ETGVTQSPTHLIKTRGQQVTLRCSSQSGHNTVSWYQQALGQGPQFIFQYYREEENGRGNFPPRFSGLQFPNYSSELNVNALELDDSALYLCASSLPQGWYTFGSGTRLTVV.

The V and J genes are TRBV6-1 and TRBJ1-1; D is unresolved. Per the germline V gene, CDR1 is MNHNS and CDR2 is SASEGT. This CDR3 has 14 residues. V lost 1 base, J lost 3 bases, and 9 bases lay in between. This chain's CDR3 is CASSEVGRDTEAFF. The DNA for the CDR3 is TGTGCCAGCAGTGAAGTCGGGAGGGACACTGAAGCTTTCTTT.

This chain connects TRBV5-1 to TRBJ2-2; D unresolved. The CDR3 is 14 residues long. Germline lookup yields CDR1 SGHRS and CDR2 YFSETQ. V was trimmed by 0 bases and J by 0 bases, leaving 3 bases between them. As DNA, the CDR3 is TGCGCCAGCAGCTTGGATTCGAACACCGGGGAGCTGTTTTTT. This sequence encodes CASSLDSNTGELFF.

V usage is TRBV5-6 and J usage is TRBJ1-2; tentative D call: TRBD1 (6 bases). Germline-derived CDR1 and CDR2 are SGHDT and YYEEEE. This CDR3 has 13 amino acids. V gave up 6 bases and J gave up 5 bases, with 14 bases separating them. CDR3 sequence (DNA): TGTGCCAGCACGCGCTGGACAGCTTATGGCTACACCTTC. Translation: CASTRWTAYGYTF.

This sequence joins TRBV3-1 (or the pseudogene TRBV3-2) and TRBJ1-2, with no clear D. Germline V CDR1 and CDR2: LGHDT, YNNKEL (reference sequence). The CDR3 totals 14 residues. Trimming took 4 bases from V and 4 from J, leaving 13 bases between them. Here the CDR3 DNA reads TGTGCCAGCAGCCTACGGGCCGCCGGCTATGGCTACACCTTC. Translating it yields CASSLRAAGYGYTF.

This clone was seen only a few times. V is TRBV7-2 and J is TRBJ1-3; D is unresolved. V lost 8 bases and J 2 bases, leaving 16 bases between the germline ends. The CDR3 is 15 residues long. Looked up from germline, CDR1 is SGHTA and CDR2 is FQGNSA. CDR3: CASAPDRGAGNTIYF. The DNA for the CDR3 is TGTGCCAGCGCTCCGGACCGGGGTGCTGGAAACACCATATATTTT. Complete variable domain (other parts from reference TRBV7-2 and TRBJ1-3): GAGVSQSPSNKVTEKGKDVELRCDPISGHTALYWYRQSLGQGLEFLIYFQGNSAPDKSGLPSDRFSAERTGGSVSTLTIQRTQQEDSAVYLCASAPDRGAGNTIYFGEGSWLTVV.

The chain employs TRBV5-8 and TRBJ2-7, with 7 bases aligning to TRBD1. V trimming: 4 bases; J trimming: 1 base; junction bases outside the gene matches: 2. Germline CDR1 is SGHTS and CDR2 is YDEGEE. CDR3 length: 13 amino acids. The DNA of the CDR3 is TGTGCCAGCAGCAAGGGACAGTCCTACGAGCAGTACTTC. Protein product: CASSKGQSYEQYF.

This clone was detected a few times. The gene calls are TRBV10-3 and TRBJ1-2; D is unresolved. The V gene's germline CDR1 is ENHRY and CDR2 SYGVKD. The CDR3 is 11 residues long. V was pared by 5 bases and J by 6 bases, with 7 bases between. The CDR3 reads CAISFGDGYTF. The CDR3 DNA follows: TGTGCCATCAGTTTCGGGGATGGCTACACCTTC.

This clone was observed once. The J gene is TRBJ1-5, the V gene TRBV28; possible D gene TRBD1, 6 bases. Germline CDR1 MDHEN, CDR2 SYDVKM. V gave up 8 bases and J gave up 5 bases, with 16 bases separating them. CDR3 size: 14 residues. In nucleotides, the CDR3 is TGTGCCAGCTCCCTCCAGGGGAGGTATCAGCCCCAGCATTTT. Protein sequence: CASSLQGRYQPQHF.

The chain links TRBV4-3 to TRBJ2-3; 8 positions match TRBD1. The trim removed 1 base at V and 7 bases at J, leaving 7 bases unmatched. This CDR3 has 15 amino acids. Per the germline V gene, CDR1 is LGHNA and CDR2 is YSLEER. CDR3 residues: CASSQGDRLGNTQYF. CDR3 DNA: TGCGCCAGCAGCCAAGGGGACAGGTTAGGAAATACGCAGTATTTT.

The CDR3: CASIFRGGPSISNQPQHF. The DNA for the CDR3 is TGTGCCAGCATCTTCAGGGGGGGACCGTCTATCAGCAATCAGCCCCAGCATTTT. The rearrangement links TRBV7-3 to TRBJ1-5; 7 nucleotides agree with TRBD1. The junction had 16 bases not matched to a gene; V was cut back by 7 bases and J by 1 base. Per the germline V gene, CDR1 is SGHTA and CDR2 is FQGTGA. The CDR3 contains 18 residues.

J is TRBJ2-2 and V is TRBV6-5; D gene uncertain. V was shortened by 7 bases and J by 5 bases, with 11 bases between the two germline ends. CDR3 size: 13 residues. Per germline, CDR1 MNHEY and CDR2 SVGAGI. In DNA form, the CDR3 reads TGTGCCAGCACCCTGCGTGGAACCGGGGAGCTGTTTTTT. Translation: CASTLRGTGELFF.

The V and J genes are TRBV4-3 and TRBJ1-1, with D maybe TRBD1 (5 bases). Germline V CDR1 and CDR2: LGHNA, YSLEER. CDR3 length: 15 amino acids. Trimming shortened V by 1 base and J by 1 base, and 10 bases separated the two germline ends. In DNA form, the CDR3 reads TGCGCCAGCAGCCAAGGGGGCAGAGCGAACACTGAAGCTTTCTTT. As protein: CASSQGGRANTEAFF.